This T cell receptor (beta chain) was found in a study of early T cells in non-severe SARS-CoV-2 infection. Study in general: Chains were unpaired, as sequencing was done on bulk RNA from unsorted whole blood. Study-level findings and limits: The study's VDJdb matching favored anti-spike CD8 responses and missed private and CD4 specificities.

Attachment of unique molecular identifiers to individual cDNA molecules was performed. Each CDR3 protein gets one entry after TCRdb re-called the 5' RACE reads with MiXCR. This table holds 30,000 or so distinct CDR3 sequences, about 6.7% found once. Per germline, CDR1 MDHEN and CDR2 SYDVKM. This CDR3 contains 15 residues. V lost 8 bases, J lost 5 bases, and 8 bases stayed unmatched. The sample holds many counts of this clonotype. Its specificity is unknown. The receptor comes from an adult who was a healthcare worker with PCR-confirmed SARS-CoV-2 infection or an uninfected control (not recorded which). What was sequenced was whole blood. The rearrangement links TRBV28 to TRBJ2-7; 14 nucleotides match TRBD2. The CDR3 DNA follows: TGTGCCAGCCTTACTTCGGGACTAGCGGGAGACGAGCAGTACTTC. Translation: CASLTSGLAGDEQYF.